The 14 T cell receptor beta chains listed next were all sequenced from one sample in a study of T cells after yellow fever vaccination. TCRdb re-analysed the 5' RACE reads in MiXCR, keeping a single row per CDR3 protein. The data contain hundreds of thousands of distinct CDR3 sequences, 12% of them singletons. The sequenced sample was PBMCs, obtained on the day of the yellow fever booster vaccination. The receptors here all came from a man younger than 40 who received the YFV17D yellow fever vaccine.

This clonotype turned up a few times. The chain joins TRBV5-1 to TRBJ2-2; D is perhaps TRBD2 (6 bases). The germline V gene encodes CDR1 SGHRS and CDR2 YFSETQ. The CDR3 loop spans 16 amino acids. Trimming left V 2 bases short and J 6 bases short, with 17 bases between. The CDR3 coding sequence is TGCGCCAGCAGCTTTTTCCGGGGGAGCACCGCCGGGGAGCTGTTTTTT. It encodes CASSFFRGSTAGELFF.

V usage is TRBV5-1 and J usage is TRBJ2-1; TRBD2 matches at 10 bases. The CDR3 is 18 residues long. Germline-derived CDR1 and CDR2 are SGHRS and YFSETQ. The junction had 12 bases not matched to a gene; V was cut back by 2 bases and J by 4 bases. This chain's CDR3 is CASSLGPSGSFGYNEQFF. As DNA, the CDR3 is TGCGCCAGCAGCTTAGGTCCTAGCGGGAGTTTCGGGTACAATGAGCAGTTCTTC.

The chain has TRBV7-2 and TRBJ1-1; 8 nucleotides match TRBD1. Germline V lookup: CDR1 SGHTA, CDR2 FQGNSA. The V segment lost 2 bases and the J segment 10 bases; nucleotides outside the gene matches: 3. The CDR3 runs to 12 residues. CDR3 amino acids: CASSLPQGAAFF. The CDR3 nucleotides are TGTGCCAGCAGCTTACCCCAGGGGGCAGCTTTCTTT.

This clonotype has only a few counts. The chain employs TRBV28 and TRBJ2-1; D is possibly TRBD2 (6 bases). V lost 6 bases to trimming and J lost 6 bases, with 18 bases between them. CDR1 is MDHEN, CDR2 SYDVKM, per germline. The CDR3 consists of 15 residues. CDR3 loop: CASSRTSNYFNEQFF. In nucleotides, the CDR3 is TGTGCCAGCAGCCGCACTAGCAACTATTTCAATGAGCAGTTCTTC.

This clonotype was detected only a few times. The V and J genes are TRBV7-9 and TRBJ1-2; D unresolved. The germline CDR1 and CDR2 sequences are SEHNR and FQNEAQ (reference sequence). Trimming stripped 5 bases from V and 2 bases from J, with 15 bases between. This CDR3 has 15 amino acids. CDR3 in amino acids: CASSEEGSRNYGYTF. In DNA, the CDR3 is TGTGCCAGCAGCGAAGAGGGATCCAGGAACTATGGCTACACCTTC.

This clonotype was counted a few times. The rearrangement joins TRBV29-1 to TRBJ1-2; 10 bases agree with TRBD1. Germline V gene sequence: CDR1 SQVTM, CDR2 ANQGSEA. V was pared by 7 bases and J by 4 bases, with 12 bases of the junction left unmatched. This CDR3 spans 15 amino acids. Here the CDR3 reads CSAKSSGTGVYGYTF. Written as DNA, the CDR3 is TGCAGCGCCAAATCCTCCGGGACAGGGGTCTATGGCTACACCTTC.

About this clonotype: A junction end diverges from the germline sequence, so it may reflect a read error. The chain combines TRBV3-1 with TRBJ2-1; 7 nucleotides match TRBD2. Germline-derived CDR1 and CDR2 are LGHDT and YNNKEL (reference sequence). The CDR3 is made up of 15 amino acids. CDR3 loop: CATSQGLGRNNEQFF. The CDR3 nucleotides read TGTGCCACCAGCCAAGGACTAGGTCGAAACAATGAGCAGTTCTTC.

Only a few counts were recorded for this clonotype. The rearrangement uses TRBV18 and TRBJ2-1; D is perhaps TRBD2 (5 bases). With 2 bases removed from V and 4 bases from J, the gap between germline ends came to 9 bases. Germline-derived CDR1 and CDR2 are KGHSH and LQKENI. There are 14 residues in the CDR3. DNA of the CDR3: TGTGCCAGCTCACCAATCGGGATTTACAATGAGCAGTTCTTC. Amino acids: CASSPIGIYNEQFF.

This clonotype was counted between two and nine times. The V gene is TRBV7-2, the J gene TRBJ1-5; D remains unclear. Trimming pared 1 base from V and 8 bases from J, leaving 12 bases between. Germline lookup yields CDR1 SGHTA and CDR2 FQGNSA. The CDR3 spans 14 residues. This CDR3 reads CASSLVSSGEPQHF. For the CDR3, the DNA is TGTGCCAGCAGCTTAGTTTCTTCCGGGGAGCCCCAGCATTTT. The full variable domain, rest sourced from reference TRBV7-2 and TRBJ1-5, is GAGVSQSPSNKVTEKGKDVELRCDPISGHTALYWYRQSLGQGLEFLIYFQGNSAPDKSGLPSDRFSAERTGGSVSTLTIQRTQQEDSAVYLCASSLVSSGEPQHFGDGTRLSIL.

This clonotype was found many times. The rearrangement joins TRBV5-4 to TRBJ2-6; no reliable D call. The CDR3 runs 16 residues. Trimming pared 4 bases from V and 0 bases from J, leaving 11 bases between. Per germline, CDR1 SGHNT and CDR2 YYREEE (reference sequence). CDR3 nucleotide sequence: TGTGCCAGCAGCACTGACCTCGGCTCTGGGGCCAACGTCCTGACTTTC. As protein: CASSTDLGSGANVLTF.

In this sample, this clonotype turned up a few times. The chain links TRBV30 to TRBJ2-7; 11 bases agree with TRBD1. From germline, CDR1 is GTSNPN and CDR2 SVGIG (reference sequence). Trimming took 0 bases from V and 4 from J; bases not matched to a gene: 5. The CDR3 is 15 amino acids. In DNA, the CDR3 is TGTGCCTGGAGTGTACCGGGACAGGGGGATTACGAGCAGTACTTC. Amino acid sequence: CAWSVPGQGDYEQYF. Full variable domain (outside the CDR3, taken from reference TRBV30 and TRBJ2-7): SQTIHQWPATLVQPVGSPLSLECTVEGTSNPNLYWYRQAAGRGLQLLFYSVGIGQISSEVPQNLSASRPQDRQFILSSKKLLLSDSGFYLCAWSVPGQGDYEQYFGPGTRLTVT.

This chain joins TRBV5-6 and TRBJ1-2; D may be TRBD1 (5 bases). Germline lookup yields CDR1 SGHDT and CDR2 YYEEEE. The length of the CDR3 is 15 residues. Trimming shortened V by 0 bases and J by 1 base, and 10 bases separated the two germline ends. CDR3 region: CASSLVRRDNYGYTF. The CDR3 DNA reads as TGTGCCAGCAGCTTGGTGCGCAGGGATAACTATGGCTACACCTTC. The variable domain in full, completed from reference TRBV5-6 and TRBJ1-2, reads DAGVTQSPTHLIKTRGQQVTLRCSPKSGHDTVSWYQQALGQGPQFIFQYYEEEERQRGNFPDRFSGHQFPNYSSELNVNALLLGDSALYLCASSLVRRDNYGYTFGSGTRLTVV.

This clonotype was detected only once. The gene calls are TRBV7-9 and TRBJ1-4; perhaps TRBD1 as D (5 bases). This CDR3 is 15 amino acids long. V gave up 4 bases and J gave up 5 bases, with 14 bases separating them. From germline, CDR1 is SEHNR and CDR2 FQNEAQ (reference sequence). The CDR3 loop reads CASSSEAGYNEKLFF. The DNA for the CDR3 is TGTGCCAGCAGCTCCGAAGCAGGGTACAATGAAAAACTGTTTTTT.

This clonotype was seen more than once but under ten times. V usage is TRBV4-3 and J usage is TRBJ2-1, with D tentatively TRBD2 (5 bases). The germline V gene encodes CDR1 LGHNA and CDR2 YSLEER. The CDR3 has 18 amino acids. Between the trimmed V and J ends, which lost 0 bases and 3 bases, there was a span of 18 bases. The CDR3 region is CASSQEFGVGVNYNEQFF. CDR3 in DNA: TGCGCCAGCAGCCAAGAATTCGGGGTGGGAGTAAACTACAATGAGCAGTTCTTC.